This T cell receptor (beta chain) was obtained from a study of blood T cell repertoires in COVID-19. The V gene lost 6 bases and the J gene lost 2 bases, with 4 bases spanning the gap. The CDR3 length is 10 residues. Germline CDR1 reads SQVTM; CDR2 reads ANQGSEA. Study processing details: The assay estimated nucleated cells by amplifying reference gene primers. Using immunoSEQ multiplex PCR, the repertoire was profiled, and TCRdb retains in-frame clones only, with some absent. Clone size and V and J calls were adopted from that table, with D and trimming inferred from the DNA. Of roughly 59,000 clones listed, around 83% are singletons.

This receptor was identified in a woman aged 80 or over with acute or convalescent COVID-19. The V and J genes are TRBV29-1 and TRBJ1-2; D is undetermined. Material for sequencing was peripheral blood. CDR3 in amino acids: CSVANYGYTF. For the CDR3, the DNA is TGCAGCGTAGCGAACTATGGCTACACCTTC.